The entry that follows covers one T cell receptor (beta chain) sequence. In this sample, this clonotype turned up a few times. This receptor's antigen is unknown. Base qualities are not provided; no much larger clone lies one nucleotide away. This record belongs to a study of T-cell reconstitution after alpha-beta-depleted transplantation in children (dated by TCRdb to 2016 to 2017). Background on the whole study: The study quantitatively tracked T-cell immune reconstitution after TCRalphabeta/CD19-depleted allogeneic hematopoietic cell transplantation in children using TCR repertoire profiling.

Here is what the overall study found, with its caveats: The frequencies of hyperexpanded clones fell over the following months, and after one year, T-cell counts and TCRbeta diversity were mostly attributed to newly produced T cells. The apparently early recovery of alphabetaT-cell counts about two months after transplant reportedly depended on only several hundred rapidly expanded clones that came from non-depleted graft cells. In some patients, the high TCRbeta diversity seen at day 60 was put down to recipient T cells and intrathymic progenitors that had survived conditioning.

As encoded in the germline V gene, CDR1 is SGHRS while CDR2 is YFSETQ. Including the terminal cysteine and phenylalanine, the CDR3 comprises 14 residues. The retained sequence is limited to the CDR3, 42 bases, with the frame set at the first base. V gives up 2 bases and J gives up 0 bases, and the segment between their germline ends measures 8 bases. The library was prepared using PCR. The data were produced on an Illumina HiSeq 2500. To normalize quantification of the TCRbeta repertoire, the TCR libraries were built with molecular barcoding that relied on unique molecular identifiers. Using fastp at Q25 and MiXCR, TCRdb reprocessed the public reads and kept productive beta chains. Under each unique CDR3 protein, matching rows form one entry showing the most common genes and DNA. Within this sample are about 110,000 distinct CDR3 sequences, with about a tenth of them counted one time only. The biggest ten clones account for roughly a third of the sample.

The treatment or condition tag for this specimen amounts to: allogeneic hematopoietic cell transplantation with graft depleted of TCRalphabeta T cells and CD19 B cells. The transplant recipients were children given TCRalphabeta/CD19-depleted allogeneic hematopoietic cell grafts. The sample consisted of PBMCs, taken before TCRalphabeta/CD19-depleted stem cell transplant. The chain couples TRBV5-1 to TRBJ1-1; no D gene call is confident. The receptor was isolated from a boy aged 2 to 10 with acute lymphoblastic leukemia, due to receive a stem cell transplant. The DNA sequence follows: TGCGCCAGCAGCTTCCACGCCTTGAACACTGAAGCTTTCTTT. This is translated as CASSFHALNTEAFF.